Listed here is a single TCR beta chain. Under the authors' procedure: Amplification of reference gene primers provided the estimated nucleated cell counts. Using immunoSEQ multiplex PCR, the repertoire was profiled, and TCRdb retains in-frame clones only, with some absent. V, J and clone size are those of that table, while D and trimming were read from the DNA. Seen here are about 280,000 clones, roughly 85% observed once, and the top ten hold more than 10%. The sample originates from a study of blood T cell repertoires in COVID-19. About the research overall: Nucleic acid was either cDNA or gDNA, and it came from T cells, B-cell-depleted T cells, or PBMCs.

CDR3 length: 13 residues. The germline CDR1 and CDR2 sequences are MNHEY and SVGAGI. The V and J ends lost 10 bases and 2 bases respectively, with 14 bases between them. The chain combines TRBV6-5 with TRBJ2-5; unclear D gene. The source is a human donor in a cohort sampled during active COVID-19. What was sequenced was peripheral blood. The CDR3 sequence: CATLLPGQETQYF. Here the CDR3 DNA reads TGTGCCACGTTACTGCCAGGACAAGAGACCCAGTACTTC.